Detailed here is one T cell receptor beta chain. Profiling relied on immunoSEQ multiplex PCR, and the TCRdb table lists in-frame clones only, not all of them. The data contain about 250,000 clones, more than 65% of them seen just once; the ten biggest clones take up 10% to 15%. The data belong to a study of control samples from healthy donors and cancer patients. V was shortened by 5 bases and J by 2 bases, with 16 bases between the two germline ends. Germline values: CDR1 MNHEY, CDR2 SMNVEV (reference sequence). The CDR3 spans 17 residues. The TCR sequence derives from a woman between 55 and 75 years old with lung cancer. V usage is TRBV27 and J usage is TRBJ1-6, with a tentative D call TRBD1 (6 bases). Sequencing was done on a sample of PBMCs. CDR3: CASSPSIRGTYNSPLHF. In DNA, the CDR3 is TGTGCCAGCAGTCCATCCATCAGGGGCACCTATAATTCACCCCTCCACTTT.